These 9 T cell receptor beta chains were sequenced from one sample in a study of blood T cell repertoires in COVID-19. Clones were read by immunoSEQ multiplex PCR, and TCRdb kept only the in-frame ones, dropping some. The sample holds more than 95,000 clones, over 80% seen once. Sequencing input: peripheral blood. These receptors were taken from a man aged 50-59 years with acute or convalescent COVID-19.

The chain combines TRBV7-6 with TRBJ2-7; 10 nucleotides align to TRBD2. After removal of 1 base from V and 6 bases from J, the junction contained 6 bases not matched to a gene. This CDR3 region has 15 residues. Germline lookup yields CDR1 SGHVS and CDR2 FNYEAQ. CDR3 sequence (DNA): TGTGCCAGCAGCTTAGTGGCTAGCGGGAGAGGCGAGCAGTACTTC. Its translation is CASSLVASGRGEQYF.

This chain joins TRBV6-5 and TRBJ1-2, with TRBD1 matching 7 bases. V dropped 5 bases and J dropped 4; count of bases not matched to a gene: 7. CDR1 and CDR2 from the germline V gene are MNHEY and SVGAGI. CDR3 size: 14 residues. As DNA, the CDR3 is TGTGCCAGCAGTCCCGGGACAGCCTCCTATGGCTACACCTTC. Protein: CASSPGTASYGYTF.

The chain has TRBV11-2 and TRBJ2-3, with 8 bases fitting TRBD2. Germline assignment: CDR1 SGHAT and CDR2 FQNNGV. V shed 1 base, J shed 4 bases, and the junction held 7 bases outside the gene matches. The CDR3 has 16 residues. This CDR3 is CASSLGAGVSADTQYF. The CDR3 nucleotides read TGTGCCAGCAGCTTAGGAGCGGGAGTGTCAGCAGATACGCAGTATTTT.

The chain combines TRBV5-1 with TRBJ2-3, with 7 bases identical to TRBD2. The CDR3 is made up of 16 amino acids. Trimming removed 4 bases from V and 2 bases from J; junction bases left unmatched: 10. Germline V lookup: CDR1 SGHRS, CDR2 YFSETQ. CDR3 in DNA: TGCGCCAGCAGCCCCGGGAGCGGGACTGCCACAGATACGCAGTATTTT. It specifies CASSPGSGTATDTQYF.

DNA for the CDR3: TGTGCCAGCAGCTTCGGAAGGGCAGGGTACGAGCAGTACTTC. Translation: CASSFGRAGYEQYF. The genes are TRBV7-8 and TRBJ2-7; D may be TRBD1 (5 bases). The CDR3 spans 14 residues. Looked up from germline, CDR1 is SGHVS and CDR2 is FQNEAQ. The V and J ends lost 3 bases and 4 bases respectively, with 13 bases between them.

The chain is built from TRBV7-3 and TRBJ1-1, with D maybe TRBD1 (6 bases). V was shortened by 2 bases and J by 1 base, with 14 bases between the two germline ends. The germline V gene encodes CDR1 SGHTA and CDR2 FQGTGA. The CDR3 has 16 residues. The CDR3 bases are TGTGCCAGCAGCTTAGGTGGGGGCCGACGGAACACTGAAGCTTTCTTT. Protein sequence: CASSLGGGRRNTEAFF.

This chain connects TRBV5-1 to TRBJ2-7; D possibly corresponds to TRBD2 (5 bases). The germline CDR1 and CDR2 sequences are SGHRS and YFSETQ. Trimming left V 5 bases short and J 2 bases short, with 11 bases between. The CDR3 runs 13 residues. The chain's CDR3 is CASRDTGTYEQYF. CDR3 nucleotide sequence: TGCGCCAGCAGGGATACCGGGACCTACGAGCAGTACTTC.

J is TRBJ2-3 and V is TRBV28, with D possibly being TRBD2 (6 bases). This CDR3 has 11 amino acids. V lost 4 bases to trimming and J lost 12 bases, with 11 bases between them. Germline CDR1 is MDHEN and CDR2 is SYDVKM. DNA of the CDR3: TGTGCCAGCAGTTCCAGACTAGTACAGTATTTT. It is translated as CASSSRLVQYF.

The sample holds one count of this clone. The rearrangement joins TRBV10-2 to TRBJ1-1; 7 nucleotides agree with TRBD1. CDR3 size: 14 residues. Looked up from germline, CDR1 is WSHSY and CDR2 is SAAADI. Trimming took 8 bases from V and 0 from J; bases not matched to a gene: 6. CDR3 coding DNA: TGCGCCAGCTCCCGGACAGGCATGAACACTGAAGCTTTCTTT. Translation gives CASSRTGMNTEAFF.